This T cell receptor (beta chain) is from a study of cytomegalovirus exposure and HLA in healthy donors. Whole-study findings and limits: Later on, analysis showed that most CMV-associated TCR beta chains appeared to be HLA-restricted. Sequencing artifact likely explains a cluster of highly shared sequence variants.

Use of 60 Vbeta and 13 Jbeta primers characterized the PCR. TCRdb's copy holds only in-frame clones and misses some; the assay was immunoSEQ multiplex PCR. In the table there are under 200,000 clones, 75% of which are singletons. Between the trimmed V and J ends, which lost 0 bases and 19 bases, there was a span of 22 bases. Looked up from germline, CDR1 is GTSNPN and CDR2 is SVGIG (reference sequence). This CDR3 has 14 amino acids. Regarding this clone: What it binds is not known.

Samples came from healthy bone marrow donors. When sampled, the donors appeared nominally healthy, though they likely had unrecorded immune exposures. Sequences were obtained from PBMCs. V gene TRBV30 combines with J gene TRBJ1-6; possibly TRBD1 for D (6 bases). The TCR was taken from a woman aged 45-59 years in good health and CMV-seropositive. As DNA, the CDR3 is TGTGCCTGGAGTGTAACTACGACAGGTTCGGCGACTCACTTT. This encodes CAWSVTTTGSATHF.